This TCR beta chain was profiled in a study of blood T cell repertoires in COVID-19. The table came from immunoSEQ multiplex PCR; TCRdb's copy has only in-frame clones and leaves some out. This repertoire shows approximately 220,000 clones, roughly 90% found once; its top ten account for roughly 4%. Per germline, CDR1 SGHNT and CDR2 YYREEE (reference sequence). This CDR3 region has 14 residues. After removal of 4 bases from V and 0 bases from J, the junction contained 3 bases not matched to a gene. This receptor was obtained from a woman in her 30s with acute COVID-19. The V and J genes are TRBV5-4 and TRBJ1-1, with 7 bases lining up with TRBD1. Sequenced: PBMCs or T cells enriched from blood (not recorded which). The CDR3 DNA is TGTGCCAGCAGCCGAGGACAGGTGAACACTGAAGCTTTCTTT. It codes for CASSRGQVNTEAFF.